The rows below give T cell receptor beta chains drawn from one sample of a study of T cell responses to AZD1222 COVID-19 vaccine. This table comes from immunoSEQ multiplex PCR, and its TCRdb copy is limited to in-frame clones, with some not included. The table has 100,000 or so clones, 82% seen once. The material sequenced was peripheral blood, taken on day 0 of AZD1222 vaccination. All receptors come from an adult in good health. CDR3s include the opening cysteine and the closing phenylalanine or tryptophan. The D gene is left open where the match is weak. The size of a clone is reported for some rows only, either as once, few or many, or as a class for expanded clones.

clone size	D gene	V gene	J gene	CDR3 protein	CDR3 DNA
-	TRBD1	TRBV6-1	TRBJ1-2	CASSEKVGTGLYGYTF	TGTGCCAGCAGTGAAAAGGTGGGGACAGGGCTCTATGGCTACACCTTC
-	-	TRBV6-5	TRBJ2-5	CASSLFRGFETQYF	TGTGCCAGCAGTCTCTTCCGTGGGTTCGAGACCCAGTACTTC
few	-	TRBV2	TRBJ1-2	CASSEVGEGGYTF	TGTGCCAGCAGTGAAGTGGGGGAGGGTGGCTACACCTTC
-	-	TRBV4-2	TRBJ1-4	CASSQRGGLSNEKLFF	TGTGCCAGCAGCCAGAGGGGGGGTTTATCTAATGAAAAACTGTTTTTT
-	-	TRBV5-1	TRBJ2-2	CASSLKYPGELFF	TGCGCCAGCAGCTTGAAGTACCCCGGGGAGCTGTTTTTT
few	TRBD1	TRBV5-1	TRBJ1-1	CASSSTGGAGDHTEAFF	TGCGCCAGCAGCTCCACAGGGGGCGCGGGGGATCATACTGAAGCTTTCTTT
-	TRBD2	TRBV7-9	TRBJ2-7	CASSASPGLAGFRSYEQYF	TGTGCCAGCAGCGCCTCCCCGGGACTAGCGGGGTTTCGCTCCTACGAGCAGTACTTC
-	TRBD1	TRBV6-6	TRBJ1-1	CASSRRFGGQGEAEAFF	TGTGCCAGCAGTCGCCGATTTGGGGGACAGGGGGAGGCTGAAGCTTTCTTT
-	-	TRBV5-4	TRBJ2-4	CASSLGGEGIQYF	TGTGCCAGCAGCTTGGGGGGGGAAGGCATTCAGTACTTC
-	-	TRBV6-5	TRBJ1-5	CASSSTVGNQPQHF	TGTGCCAGCAGTTCTACAGTCGGCAATCAGCCCCAGCATTTT
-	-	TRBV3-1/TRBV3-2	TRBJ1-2	CASSPQRGASYGYTF	TGTGCCAGCAGCCCCCAAAGGGGGGCCTCCTATGGCTACACCTTC
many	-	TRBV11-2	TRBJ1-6	CASSLSGAPNSPLHF	TGTGCCAGCAGCTTGAGCGGGGCTCCTAATTCACCCCTCCACTTT
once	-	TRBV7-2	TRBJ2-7	CASAWGTYYEQYF	TGTGCCAGCGCATGGGGGACGTACTACGAGCAGTACTTC
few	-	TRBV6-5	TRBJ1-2	CASSYSGQYYGYTF	TGTGCCAGCAGTTACTCCGGGCAGTACTATGGCTACACCTTC
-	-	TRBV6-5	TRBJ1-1	CASSPRSHIGAEAFF	TGTGCCAGCAGTCCAAGGTCGCATATCGGCGCTGAAGCTTTCTTT
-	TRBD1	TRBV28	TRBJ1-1	CASKYRGWDTEAFF	TGTGCCAGCAAATACAGGGGCTGGGACACTGAAGCTTTCTTT
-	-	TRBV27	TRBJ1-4	CASSPIGGSEWNRKLFF	TGTGCCAGCAGCCCGATCGGGGGATCGGAATGGAACAGAAAACTGTTTTTT
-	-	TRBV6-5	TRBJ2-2	CASRQAPNTGELFF	TGTGCCAGCAGACAGGCCCCGAACACCGGGGAGCTGTTTTTT
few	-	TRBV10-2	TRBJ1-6	CASSEIDVGRSKSPLHF	TGCGCCAGCAGTGAGATAGATGTCGGCCGCAGCAAATCACCCCTCCACTTT
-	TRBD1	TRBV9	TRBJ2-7	CASSAEGGRSYEQYF	TGTGCCAGCAGCGCCGAAGGGGGCCGCTCCTACGAGCAGTACTTC
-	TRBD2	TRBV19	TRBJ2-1	CATRTSGAYNEQFF	TGTGCCACCAGGACTAGCGGGGCCTACAATGAGCAGTTCTTC
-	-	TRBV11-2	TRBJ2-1	CASSPPTDLEQFF	TGTGCCAGCAGCCCCCCGACGGATTTGGAGCAGTTCTTC
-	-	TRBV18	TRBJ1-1	CASSPRQRSTEAFF	TGTGCCAGCTCACCCCGACAGCGTAGCACTGAAGCTTTCTTT
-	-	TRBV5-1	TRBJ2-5	CASSPAQETQYF	TGCGCCAGCAGCCCAGCCCAAGAGACCCAGTACTTC
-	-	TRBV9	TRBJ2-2	CASMRGPNTGELFF	TGTGCCAGCATGAGGGGTCCCAACACCGGGGAGCTGTTTTTT
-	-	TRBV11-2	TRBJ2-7	CASSSLGGRYEQYF	TGTGCCAGCAGCTCCCTGGGGGGCAGGTACGAGCAGTACTTC
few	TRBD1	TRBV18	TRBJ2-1	CASSLDRGLGNEQFF	TGTGCCAGCTCACTAGACAGGGGGTTAGGGAATGAGCAGTTCTTC
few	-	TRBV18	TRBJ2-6	CASSPLESSGANVLTF	TGTGCCAGCTCACCGTTGGAAAGCTCTGGGGCCAACGTCCTGACTTTC
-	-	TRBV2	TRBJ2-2	CASSEAGGIGELFF	TGTGCCAGCAGTGAAGCGGGAGGTATCGGGGAGCTGTTTTTT
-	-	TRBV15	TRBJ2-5	CATSKWQRETQYF	TGTGCCACCAGCAAGTGGCAAAGAGAGACCCAGTACTTC
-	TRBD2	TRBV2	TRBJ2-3	CASSERGGFSTDTQYF	TGTGCCAGCAGTGAGCGCGGGGGGTTTAGCACAGATACGCAGTATTTT
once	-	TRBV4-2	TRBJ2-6	CASSHATSSGANVLTF	TGTGCCAGCAGCCACGCCACTAGCTCTGGGGCCAACGTCCTGACTTTC
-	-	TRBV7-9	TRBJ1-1	CASRSAWNTEAFF	TGTGCCAGCAGATCCGCGTGGAACACTGAAGCTTTCTTT
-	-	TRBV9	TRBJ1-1	CASSPTRVVNTEAFF	TGTGCCAGCAGCCCTACGAGGGTGGTGAACACTGAAGCTTTCTTT
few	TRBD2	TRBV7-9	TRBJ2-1	CASSRPGLDHNEQFF	TGTGCCAGCAGCAGGCCGGGACTAGATCACAATGAGCAGTTCTTC
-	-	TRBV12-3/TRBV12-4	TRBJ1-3	CASTANEGHTIYF	TGTGCCAGCACCGCAAATGAGGGTCACACCATATATTTT
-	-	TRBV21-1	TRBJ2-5	CATPGQLLKNNRETQYF	TGTGCCACCCCGGGACAGCTATTAAAAAATAATCGAGAAACCCAGTACTTC
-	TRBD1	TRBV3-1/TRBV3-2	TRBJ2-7	CASSQGYRGSEQYF	TGTGCCAGCAGCCAAGGGTACAGGGGGTCCGAGCAGTACTTC
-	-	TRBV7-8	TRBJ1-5	CASSSLPGQVPNQPQHF	TGTGCCAGCAGCTCCCTACCGGGACAAGTCCCCAATCAGCCCCAGCATTTT
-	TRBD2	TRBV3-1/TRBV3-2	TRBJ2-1	CASSQARLAEQFF	TGTGCCAGCAGCCAAGCTCGACTAGCAGAGCAGTTCTTC
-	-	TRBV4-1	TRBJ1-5	CASSQIGGRGNQPQHF	TGCGCCAGCAGCCAGATTGGAGGCAGGGGCAATCAGCCCCAGCATTTT
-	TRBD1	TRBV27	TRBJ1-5	CASSSNPTGIAGVPQPQHF	TGTGCCAGCAGTTCGAACCCGACAGGGATCGCAGGAGTACCTCAGCCCCAGCATTTT
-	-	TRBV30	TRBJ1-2	CAWSQGVIFNGYTF	TGTGCCTGGAGTCAGGGAGTAATCTTCAATGGCTACACCTTC
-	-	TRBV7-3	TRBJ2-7	CASSNGESLYF	TGTGCCAGCAGTAATGGAGAAAGTCTGTACTTC
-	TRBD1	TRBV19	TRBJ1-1	CASRRDRGEAFF	TGTGCCAGCCGTAGGGACAGGGGAGAAGCTTTCTTT
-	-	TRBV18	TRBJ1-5	CASSPEAGSRQPQHF	TGTGCCAGCTCACCAGAGGCAGGTTCACGGCAGCCCCAGCATTTT
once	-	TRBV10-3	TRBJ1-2	CAIRGRSPYGYTF	TGTGCCATCCGGGGCAGGTCCCCCTATGGCTACACCTTC
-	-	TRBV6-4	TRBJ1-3	CASSDSPGNTIYF	TGTGCCAGCAGTGACTCCCCTGGAAACACCATATATTTT
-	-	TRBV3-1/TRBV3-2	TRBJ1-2	CASSQRGRLHGYTF	TGTGCCAGCAGCCAACGCGGTCGACTGCATGGCTACACCTTC